Listed below are T cell receptor beta chains from one sample, sequenced in a study of ipilimumab plus nivolumab after autologous stem cell transplantation. Profiled with immunoSEQ multiplex PCR; TCRdb holds only in-frame clones, not every one. The sample shows about 22,000 clones, 75% to 85% of them seen only once. The sample was PBMCs, taken in a trial of ipilimumab plus nivolumab as post-transplant consolidation. Source of these receptors: a male donor with diffuse large B-cell lymphoma. The CDR3 runs from the conserved cysteine through the conserved F or W. D genes are given only for firm matches. Expanded clones get a size class; other rows say once, few or many, or leave the size out.

J gene: TRBJ1-1
D gene: .
V gene: TRBV5-6
clone size: .
CDR3 DNA: TGTGCCAGCAGCTTGGGCACTGGGGAACCCACTGAAGCTTTCTTT
CDR3 protein: CASSLGTGEPTEAFF

J gene: TRBJ1-2
D gene: .
V gene: TRBV5-4
clone size: .
CDR3 DNA: TGTGCCAGCAGCGCAATTGGGGGTGGCTACACCTTC
CDR3 protein: CASSAIGGGYTF

J gene: TRBJ2-7
D gene: .
V gene: TRBV5-5
clone size: .
CDR3 DNA: TGTGCCAGCAGCCCCCAATCCGCCGCCTACGAGCAGTACTTC
CDR3 protein: CASSPQSAAYEQYF

J gene: TRBJ1-6
D gene: .
V gene: TRBV11-1
clone size: .
CDR3 DNA: TGTGCCAGCAGCCAAGGTCCCCGACAGGATAATTCACCCCTCCACTTT
CDR3 protein: CASSQGPRQDNSPLHF

J gene: TRBJ1-3
D gene: .
V gene: TRBV6-5
clone size: .
CDR3 DNA: TGTGCCAGCAGTCCCTGGAGAGCTGGAAACACCATATATTTT
CDR3 protein: CASSPWRAGNTIYF

J gene: TRBJ2-7
D gene: TRBD1
V gene: TRBV5-4
clone size: .
CDR3 DNA: TGTGCCAGCAGCTTGGGGGGACAGGGCCACTACGAGCAGTACTTC
CDR3 protein: CASSLGGQGHYEQYF

J gene: TRBJ2-3
D gene: TRBD1
V gene: TRBV18
clone size: .
CDR3 DNA: TGTGCCAGCTCAGCTCTACAGGGGGCTAGTAGCACAGATACGCAGTATTTT
CDR3 protein: CASSALQGASSTDTQYF

J gene: TRBJ2-7
D gene: .
V gene: TRBV30
clone size: .
CDR3 DNA: TGTGCCTGGAAAGCAGGGGCCAGGAGCTCCTACGAGCAGTACTTC
CDR3 protein: CAWKAGARSSYEQYF

J gene: TRBJ2-3
D gene: .
V gene: TRBV7-9
clone size: .
CDR3 DNA: TGTGCCAGCAGCTTGGCCAGAGGGCAAGGAGATACGCAGTATTTT
CDR3 protein: CASSLARGQGDTQYF

J gene: TRBJ2-7
D gene: TRBD1
V gene: TRBV28
clone size: .
CDR3 DNA: TGTGCCAGCAGTCCGATAACAGGGGCGTACGAGCAGTACTTC
CDR3 protein: CASSPITGAYEQYF

J gene: TRBJ2-2
D gene: .
V gene: TRBV30
clone size: .
CDR3 DNA: TGTGCCTGGGGGAGGGGGCGCACAGGTTACACCGGGGAGCTGTTTTTT
CDR3 protein: CAWGRGRTGYTGELFF

J gene: TRBJ1-1
D gene: TRBD1
V gene: TRBV5-4
clone size: .
CDR3 DNA: TGTGCCAGCAGCTCAAAGCAGGGGGGGGGATACACTGAAGCTTTCTTT
CDR3 protein: CASSSKQGGGYTEAFF

J gene: TRBJ1-1
D gene: .
V gene: TRBV20-1
clone size: .
CDR3 DNA: TGCAGTGCTAAAAGGTACACTGAAGCTTTCTTT
CDR3 protein: CSAKRYTEAFF

J gene: TRBJ2-5
D gene: .
V gene: TRBV29-1
clone size: .
CDR3 DNA: TGCAGCGTAACCTTGGGGAGTCAAGAGACCCAGTACTTC
CDR3 protein: CSVTLGSQETQYF

J gene: TRBJ2-7
D gene: TRBD1
V gene: TRBV30
clone size: .
CDR3 DNA: TGTGCCTGGAGTGTACAGGGGAACTACGAGCAGTACTTC
CDR3 protein: CAWSVQGNYEQYF

J gene: TRBJ2-3
D gene: .
V gene: TRBV11-2
clone size: .
CDR3 DNA: TGTGCCAGCAGTCACCGGGTGGGTACGCAGTATTTT
CDR3 protein: CASSHRVGTQYF

J gene: TRBJ1-5
D gene: .
V gene: TRBV28
clone size: .
CDR3 DNA: TGTGCCAGCAGTCCCCCCCTAAATCAGCCCCAGCATTTT
CDR3 protein: CASSPPLNQPQHF

J gene: TRBJ1-3
D gene: .
V gene: TRBV30
clone size: .
CDR3 DNA: TGTGCCTGGAAATCCGAGAGGAGAAACACCATATATTTT
CDR3 protein: CAWKSERRNTIYF

J gene: TRBJ2-3
D gene: .
V gene: TRBV25-1
clone size: .
CDR3 DNA: TGTGCCAGCAGTGAAGCCAAACAGGGATGGGTTGCAGATACGCAGTATTTT
CDR3 protein: CASSEAKQGWVADTQYF

J gene: TRBJ1-2
D gene: .
V gene: TRBV30
clone size: .
CDR3 DNA: TGTGCCTGGAGTGTACGACCCTATGGCTACACCTTC
CDR3 protein: CAWSVRPYGYTF

J gene: TRBJ1-6
D gene: .
V gene: TRBV2
clone size: few
CDR3 DNA: TGTGCCAGCAGTGGCGACGGCTGGGGGTCACCCCTCCACTTT
CDR3 protein: CASSGDGWGSPLHF

J gene: TRBJ2-1
D gene: TRBD2
V gene: TRBV9
clone size: .
CDR3 DNA: TGTGCCAGCAGCCCCGGGACTAGCGGGGGGGATGAGCAGTTCTTC
CDR3 protein: CASSPGTSGGDEQFF

J gene: TRBJ2-5
D gene: .
V gene: TRBV4-1
clone size: once
CDR3 DNA: TGCGCCAGCAGCCAAGATCTCCAGGGGGGGACCCAGTACTTC
CDR3 protein: CASSQDLQGGTQYF

J gene: TRBJ2-3
D gene: .
V gene: TRBV2
clone size: .
CDR3 DNA: TGTGCCAGCTCATCCCGCACAGATACGCAGTATTTT
CDR3 protein: CASSSRTDTQYF

J gene: TRBJ1-3
D gene: TRBD1
V gene: TRBV30
clone size: .
CDR3 DNA: TGTGCCGGACAGGGGGCCCCAGGAAACACCATATATTTT
CDR3 protein: CAGQGAPGNTIYF

J gene: TRBJ2-1
D gene: TRBD1
V gene: TRBV5-1
clone size: .
CDR3 DNA: TGCGCCAGCAGCTTGACAGGGGTAGAAAATGAGCAGTTCTTC
CDR3 protein: CASSLTGVENEQFF

J gene: TRBJ2-3
D gene: TRBD2
V gene: TRBV28
clone size: .
CDR3 DNA: TGTGCCAGCAGTTTTCTGGGACTAGCGGGATACCAAGAAAACACAGATACGCAGTATTTT
CDR3 protein: CASSFLGLAGYQENTDTQYF

J gene: TRBJ1-2
D gene: .
V gene: TRBV6-6
clone size: .
CDR3 DNA: TGTGCCAGCAGTCCGGACAGCTATGGCTACACCTTC
CDR3 protein: CASSPDSYGYTF

J gene: TRBJ2-2
D gene: TRBD2
V gene: TRBV7-6
clone size: .
CDR3 DNA: TGTGCCAGCAGCTTGGGAACTAGCGGCCTGGGGGGGGAGCTGTTTTTT
CDR3 protein: CASSLGTSGLGGELFF

J gene: TRBJ1-5
D gene: .
V gene: TRBV6-5
clone size: .
CDR3 DNA: TGTGCCAGCAGTTTACAGGGACCGTTCAATCAGCCCCAGCATTTT
CDR3 protein: CASSLQGPFNQPQHF

J gene: TRBJ2-6
D gene: .
V gene: TRBV19
clone size: .
CDR3 DNA: TGTGCCAGTAGTATAGAAACTGGACATCTCTCTGGGGCCAACGTCCTGACTTTC
CDR3 protein: CASSIETGHLSGANVLTF

J gene: TRBJ2-1
D gene: .
V gene: TRBV18
clone size: .
CDR3 DNA: TGTGCCAGCTCACCAAGGCCGGGCTTGGGGTCCTACAATGAGCAGTTCTTC
CDR3 protein: CASSPRPGLGSYNEQFF

J gene: TRBJ1-5
D gene: .
V gene: TRBV30
clone size: .
CDR3 DNA: TGTGCCTGGAGTGGGGACGGGAATCAGCCCCAGCATTTT
CDR3 protein: CAWSGDGNQPQHF

J gene: TRBJ1-1
D gene: .
V gene: TRBV4-1
clone size: medium-sized
CDR3 DNA: TGCGCCACTAAACAGGCAGACCTGAACACTGAAGCTTTCTTT
CDR3 protein: CATKQADLNTEAFF

J gene: TRBJ2-2
D gene: TRBD1
V gene: TRBV28
clone size: many
CDR3 DNA: TGTGCCAGCATGTCCGTGGCGGACAGGGCGAACACCGGGGAGCTGTTTTTT
CDR3 protein: CASMSVADRANTGELFF

J gene: TRBJ1-4
D gene: .
V gene: TRBV6-7
clone size: .
CDR3 DNA: TGTGCCAGCAGTCACTTTGACAGACAGCGTGCAACTAATGAAAAACTGTTTTTT
CDR3 protein: CASSHFDRQRATNEKLFF

J gene: TRBJ1-5
D gene: .
V gene: TRBV5-1
clone size: .
CDR3 DNA: TGCGCCAGCAGCTTGACAGGGCTTAGCAATCAGCCCCAGCATTTT
CDR3 protein: CASSLTGLSNQPQHF

J gene: TRBJ1-2
D gene: .
V gene: TRBV18
clone size: once
CDR3 DNA: TGTGCCAGCTCACTTACGGGAGTCGACTATGGCTACACCTTC
CDR3 protein: CASSLTGVDYGYTF

J gene: TRBJ1-5
D gene: TRBD1
V gene: TRBV19
clone size: few
CDR3 DNA: TGTGCCAGTAGTATTGAGGACAGGGTATGGAATCAGCCCCAGCATTTT
CDR3 protein: CASSIEDRVWNQPQHF

J gene: TRBJ1-5
D gene: .
V gene: TRBV9
clone size: .
CDR3 DNA: TGTGCCAGCAGCGCTCGGACCTTGGGACCCCAGCATTTT
CDR3 protein: CASSARTLGPQHF

J gene: TRBJ1-5
D gene: .
V gene: TRBV5-4
clone size: .
CDR3 DNA: TGTGCCAGCAGCTTGGGTGGGGGACGGAACAATCAGCCCCAGCATTTT
CDR3 protein: CASSLGGGRNNQPQHF

J gene: TRBJ2-2
D gene: .
V gene: TRBV5-6
clone size: .
CDR3 DNA: TGTGCCAGCAGCTTTACACCCCGGGTTTACACCGGGGAGCTGTTTTTT
CDR3 protein: CASSFTPRVYTGELFF

J gene: TRBJ2-1
D gene: TRBD2
V gene: TRBV13
clone size: .
CDR3 DNA: TGTGCCAGCAGCTCCCTCCTAGCGGGGATCTACAATGAGCAGTTCTTC
CDR3 protein: CASSSLLAGIYNEQFF

J gene: TRBJ2-7
D gene: .
V gene: TRBV4-1
clone size: .
CDR3 DNA: TGCGCCAGCAGCCCGACACAAAGGACAATGGCGGTCCACAAGCAGTACTTC
CDR3 protein: CASSPTQRTMAVHKQYF

J gene: TRBJ2-3
D gene: .
V gene: TRBV5-1
clone size: .
CDR3 DNA: TGCGCCAGCAGCTTGCTTGGGCGGGTCCCCACAGATACGCAGTATTTT
CDR3 protein: CASSLLGRVPTDTQYF

J gene: TRBJ1-2
D gene: TRBD1
V gene: TRBV28
clone size: .
CDR3 DNA: TGTGCCATAACAGGGGGTCGCGGATACACCTTC
CDR3 protein: CAITGGRGYTF

J gene: TRBJ1-2
D gene: TRBD1
V gene: TRBV30
clone size: .
CDR3 DNA: TGTGCCTGGAGTGAGGGGGCTGAGGATGGCTACACCTTC
CDR3 protein: CAWSEGAEDGYTF

J gene: TRBJ2-1
D gene: TRBD1
V gene: TRBV6-4
clone size: .
CDR3 DNA: TGTGCCAGCAGCGCACAGGGGGGCAATGAGCAGTTCTTC
CDR3 protein: CASSAQGGNEQFF

J gene: TRBJ2-7
D gene: TRBD2
V gene: TRBV28
clone size: .
CDR3 DNA: TGTGCCAGCAGTGCAGGACTAGCCTACGAGCAGTACTTC
CDR3 protein: CASSAGLAYEQYF

J gene: TRBJ2-1
D gene: TRBD1
V gene: TRBV19
clone size: few
CDR3 DNA: TGTGCCAGTAGTATCCGACAGGGCGAGGGCAATGAGCAGTTCTTC
CDR3 protein: CASSIRQGEGNEQFF

J gene: TRBJ2-2
D gene: .
V gene: TRBV9
clone size: .
CDR3 DNA: TGTGCCAGCAGCGGATGGGACGGAACCGGGGAGCTGTTTTTT
CDR3 protein: CASSGWDGTGELFF

J gene: TRBJ1-1
D gene: .
V gene: TRBV7-2
clone size: .
CDR3 DNA: TGTGCCAGCAGCTCACGTTTTCCGAGTACCGTCCCAGGCAGCGCAGCTTTCTTT
CDR3 protein: CASSSRFPSTVPGSAAFF